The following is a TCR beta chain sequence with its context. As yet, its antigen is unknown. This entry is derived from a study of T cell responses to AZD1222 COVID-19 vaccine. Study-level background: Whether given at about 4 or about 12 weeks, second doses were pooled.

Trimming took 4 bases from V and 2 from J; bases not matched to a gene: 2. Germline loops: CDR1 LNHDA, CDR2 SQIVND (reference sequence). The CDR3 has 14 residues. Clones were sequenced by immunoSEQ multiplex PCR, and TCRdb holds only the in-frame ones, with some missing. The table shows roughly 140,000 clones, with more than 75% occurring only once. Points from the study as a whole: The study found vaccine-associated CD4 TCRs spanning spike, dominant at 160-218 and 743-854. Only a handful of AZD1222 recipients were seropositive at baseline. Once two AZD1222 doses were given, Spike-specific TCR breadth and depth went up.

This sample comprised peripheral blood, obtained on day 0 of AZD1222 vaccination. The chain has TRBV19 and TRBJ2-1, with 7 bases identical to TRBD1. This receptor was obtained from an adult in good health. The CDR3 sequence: CASSTGGPYNEQFF. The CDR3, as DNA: TGTGCCAGTAGTACAGGGGGTCCCTACAATGAGCAGTTCTTC.